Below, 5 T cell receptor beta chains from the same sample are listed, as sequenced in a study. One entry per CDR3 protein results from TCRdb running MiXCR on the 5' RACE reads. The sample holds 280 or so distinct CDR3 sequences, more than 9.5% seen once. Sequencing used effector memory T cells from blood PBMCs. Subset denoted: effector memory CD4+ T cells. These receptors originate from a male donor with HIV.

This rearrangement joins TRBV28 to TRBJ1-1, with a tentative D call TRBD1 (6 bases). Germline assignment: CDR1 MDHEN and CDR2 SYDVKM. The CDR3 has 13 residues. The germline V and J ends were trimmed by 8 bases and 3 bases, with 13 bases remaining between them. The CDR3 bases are TGTGCCAGCCGAGGGGGGCTGGACACTGAAGCTTTCTTT. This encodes CASRGGLDTEAFF.

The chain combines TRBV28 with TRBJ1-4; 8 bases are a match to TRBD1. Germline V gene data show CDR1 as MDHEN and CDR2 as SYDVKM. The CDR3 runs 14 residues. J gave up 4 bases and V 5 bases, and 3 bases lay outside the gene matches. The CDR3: CASSRDRRNEKLFF. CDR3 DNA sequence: TGTGCCAGCAGTCGGGACAGGCGTAATGAAAAACTGTTTTTT.

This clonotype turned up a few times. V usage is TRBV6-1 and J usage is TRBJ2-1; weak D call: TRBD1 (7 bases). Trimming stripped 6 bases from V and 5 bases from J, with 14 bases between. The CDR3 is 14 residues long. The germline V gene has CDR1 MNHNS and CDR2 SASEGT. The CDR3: CASRGGQPNNEQFF. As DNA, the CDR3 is TGTGCCAGCAGGGGGGGACAGCCTAACAATGAGCAGTTCTTC.

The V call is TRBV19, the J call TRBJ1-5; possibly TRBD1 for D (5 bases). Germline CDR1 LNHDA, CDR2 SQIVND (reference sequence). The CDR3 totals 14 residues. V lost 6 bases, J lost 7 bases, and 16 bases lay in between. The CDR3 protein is CASRSTASGQPQHF. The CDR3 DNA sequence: TGTGCCAGTAGATCGACAGCATCAGGGCAGCCCCAGCATTTT.

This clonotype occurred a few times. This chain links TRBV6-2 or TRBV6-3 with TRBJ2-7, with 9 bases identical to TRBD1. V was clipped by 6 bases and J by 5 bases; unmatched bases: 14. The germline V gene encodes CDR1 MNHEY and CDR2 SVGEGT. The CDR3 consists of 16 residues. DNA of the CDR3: TGTGCCAGCAGCACTACAGGGGGCCGTGGGTGGAACGAGCAGTACTTC. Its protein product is CASSTTGGRGWNEQYF.